The 22 T cell receptor beta chains presented below share a single source sample, sequenced in a study of blood T cells in healthy people across ages. A J-beta primer mix and a sample-barcoded 5' primer were used in a second PCR of roughly 6 to 11 cycles. Each CDR3 protein gets one entry after TCRdb re-called the 5' RACE reads with MiXCR. The sample includes fewer than 800,000 distinct CDR3 sequences, about 25% of them seen just once. These data were also reused for a study on T cells of mothers and their children.

The sequencing sample was made of blood. These receptors came from a boy aged 5-17 years in good health.

Ten or more counts support this clonotype. V and J are TRBV5-1 and TRBJ1-1; D not resolved. Germline CDR1 reads SGHRS; CDR2 reads YFSETQ. The CDR3 consists of 14 residues. V was clipped by 0 bases and J by 0 bases, with 6 bases between them. CDR3 in DNA: TGCGCCAGCAGCTTGGAGGGATTGAACACTGAAGCTTTCTTT. Protein: CASSLEGLNTEAFF.

This clonotype has a handful of counts. CDR3 sequence reads: CASSVVGGADIQYF. CDR3 in DNA: TGTGCCAGCAGCGTAGTAGGGGGAGCGGACATTCAGTACTTC. V and J are TRBV9 and TRBJ2-4, with D possibly being TRBD1 (6 bases). Between the trimmed V and J ends, which lost 0 bases and 8 bases, there was a span of 12 bases. This CDR3 spans 14 amino acids. Germline CDR1 and CDR2: SGDLS and YYNGEE.

The chain employs TRBV5-1 and TRBJ2-5, with D possibly TRBD2 on 6 matching bases. The J call is doubtful: the DNA matches TRBJ2-1 better. In germline, CDR1 is SGHRS, CDR2 YFSETQ. The CDR3 loop spans 13 amino acids. The CDR3 loop reads CASTIGRGNEQFF. The CDR3 region has the DNA TGCGCCAGCACTATCGGGAGAGGGAATGAGCAGTTCTTC.

The CDR3 here is CSEGTANGYTF. DNA of the CDR3: TGCAGCGAGGGGACAGCTAATGGCTACACCTTC. This chain uses TRBV29-1 with TRBJ1-2, with TRBD1 matching 7 bases. CDR1 and CDR2 (germline): SQVTM, ANQGSEA. V trimming: 7 bases; J trimming: 6 bases; junction bases outside the gene matches: 5. The CDR3 totals 11 residues.

This chain joins TRBV7-6 and TRBJ2-5; tentative D call: TRBD1 (6 bases). The CDR3 spans 15 residues. Between the trimmed V and J ends, which lost 2 bases and 3 bases, there was a span of 13 bases. Germline loops: CDR1 SGHVS, CDR2 FNYEAQ. CDR3 sequence (DNA): TGTGCCAGCAGCTTATGGGCAGGGGCTAAAGAGACCCAGTACTTC. As protein: CASSLWAGAKETQYF.

This clonotype turned up a few times. V gene TRBV28 combines with J gene TRBJ2-5, with 7 bases fitting TRBD2. The CDR3 consists of 15 residues. Germline V gene sequence: CDR1 MDHEN, CDR2 SYDVKM. Trimming at V came to 4 bases and at J to 5 bases, leaving 10 bases not matched to a gene. CDR3 in amino acids: CASSSPSGVGETQYF. The CDR3 nucleotides are TGTGCCAGCAGTTCCCCTAGCGGAGTCGGCGAGACCCAGTACTTC.

This clonotype came up a few times. This chain's CDR3 is CASSQEDVVGVQETQYF. Here the CDR3 DNA reads TGTGCCAGCAGCCAAGAGGATGTGGTAGGGGTACAAGAGACCCAGTACTTC. The chain is built from TRBV4-2 and TRBJ2-5; a possible D gene is TRBD1 (5 bases). CDR1 is LGHNA, CDR2 YNFKEQ, per germline. The CDR3 sequence is 17 residues long. Trimming pared 0 bases from V and 2 bases from J, leaving 16 bases between.

This clonotype was picked up a small number of times. V gene TRBV3-1 combines with J gene TRBJ2-7; TRBD1 matches at 7 bases. Germline trimming cut 4 bases from V and 0 bases from J; bases unmatched to any gene: 9. CDR1 and CDR2 (germline): LGHDT, YNNKEL (reference sequence). CDR3 size: 16 residues. Here the CDR3 DNA reads TGTGCCAGCAGCCCTCACAGGGGAAGCTTCTCCTACGAGCAGTACTTC. Protein sequence: CASSPHRGSFSYEQYF.

This clonotype occurred a few times. Germline is not matched at one junction end, which may reflect a read error. This chain joins TRBV25-1 and TRBJ2-5; D unresolved. The V gene's germline CDR1 is MGHDK and CDR2 SYGVNS. This CDR3 spans 15 amino acids. Written as DNA, the CDR3 is TGTGCCAGCAGTCCAAGCACCGGTACGGAAGAGACCCGGTACTTC. Its translation is CASSPSTGTEETRYF.

There are a few counts of this clonotype. The J gene is TRBJ1-5, the V gene TRBV5-5; D is unclear. The germline CDR1 and CDR2 sequences are SGHKS and YYEKEE (reference sequence). This CDR3 contains 14 residues. Trimming stripped 4 bases from V and 4 bases from J, with 12 bases between. DNA of the CDR3: TGTGCCAGCAGCCTCGAGTGGGGAAATCAGCCCCAGCATTTT. This codes for CASSLEWGNQPQHF.

V gene TRBV12-3 or TRBV12-4 combines with J gene TRBJ2-7; D ambiguous. V was pared by 5 bases and J by 2 bases, with 10 bases between. CDR3 length equals 13 residues. CDR3 protein: CASSQTKPYEQYF. CDR3 nucleotides: TGTGCCAGCAGTCAGACGAAGCCCTACGAGCAGTACTTC.

The V and J genes are TRBV6-2 or TRBV6-3 and TRBJ2-1, with D unclear. The CDR3 loop spans 14 amino acids. Per the germline V gene, CDR1 is MNHEY and CDR2 is SVGEGT. Trimming left V 3 bases short and J 4 bases short, with 10 bases between. For the CDR3, the DNA is TGTGCCAGCAGTTATGGCAGTACTTACAATGAGCAGTTCTTC. Translated, it gives CASSYGSTYNEQFF.

This clonotype was picked up a small number of times. The V and J genes are TRBV7-8 and TRBJ2-7; a possible D gene is TRBD1 (5 bases). Looked up from germline, CDR1 is SGHVS and CDR2 is FQNEAQ. Trimming removed 5 bases from V and 0 bases from J, with 11 bases in between. This CDR3 has 14 amino acids. CDR3 in DNA: TGTGCCAGCAGCCACCGGACAACCTCCTACGAGCAGTACTTC. This translates into CASSHRTTSYEQYF.

There are a few counts of this clonotype. The chain uses TRBV21-1 and TRBJ2-1; whether TRBD2, the table's D call, matches the DNA was not checked. TRBV21-1 is given as a pseudogene. This CDR3 contains 14 residues. The CDR3 DNA is TGTGCCAGCAGTAGCGGGGCAGCCTACAATGAGCAGTTCTTC. It translates to CASSSGAAYNEQFF.

The rearrangement joins TRBV6-2 or TRBV6-3 to TRBJ2-1; tentatively, D is TRBD1 or TRBD2 (7 bases each). Trimming pared 6 bases from V and 4 bases from J, leaving 16 bases between. The germline gives CDR1 MNHEY, CDR2 SVGEGT. This CDR3 spans 15 amino acids. The CDR3 loop reads CASSLQGGGYNEQFF. The CDR3 nucleotides read TGTGCCAGCAGCCTTCAGGGGGGGGGATACAATGAGCAGTTCTTC.

This clonotype was detected a few times. One end of the junction varies from germline; a read error may be responsible. The rearrangement links TRBV9 to TRBJ1-4, with 7 bases identical to TRBD1. The CDR3 runs to 14 residues. Germline V gene sequence: CDR1 SGDLS, CDR2 YYNGEE. The CDR3 nucleotides are TGTGCCAGCGGCCCCACAGGGGACAATGAAAAACCGTTTTTT. Its translation is CASGPTGDNEKPFF.

This clonotype was counted a few times. The chain combines TRBV5-6 with TRBJ2-1, with D possibly TRBD1 on 6 matching bases. V was clipped by 2 bases and J by 2 bases, with 14 bases between them. This CDR3 spans 16 amino acids. The germline V gene has CDR1 SGHDT and CDR2 YYEEEE. The CDR3 nucleotides read TGTGCCAGCAGCTTTCCCCCGGGACACACCTACAATGAGCAGTTCTTC. It translates to CASSFPPGHTYNEQFF.

This clonotype occurred a few times. This chain uses TRBV21-1 with TRBJ1-5; no DNA check was done on the table's D call, TRBD1. TRBV21-1 represents a pseudogene. CDR3 length: 15 residues. The CDR3 coding sequence is TGTGCCAGCAGCCCCCACAGGTATAGCAATCAGCCCCAGCATTTT. Translation: CASSPHRYSNQPQHF.

The chain links TRBV6-1 to TRBJ1-1; TRBD1 is a possible D gene (5 bases). Germline CDR1 and CDR2: MNHNS and SASEGT. This CDR3 contains 12 residues. Trimming took 5 bases from V and 5 from J, leaving 9 bases between them. The CDR3 protein is CASSQGETEAFF. As DNA, the CDR3 is TGTGCCAGCAGTCAAGGGGAAACTGAAGCTTTCTTT.

CDR3 in amino acids: CASSEYERGYEQYF. DNA of the CDR3: TGTGCCAGCAGTGAATATGAAAGGGGGTACGAGCAGTACTTC. J is TRBJ2-5 and V is TRBV25-1; D perhaps matches TRBD1 (6 bases). The end of the DNA fits TRBJ2-7 better, so the J call may be wrong. Looked up from germline, CDR1 is MGHDK and CDR2 is SYGVNS. The CDR3 is 14 amino acids.

This clonotype has just a few counts. This chain uses TRBV3-1 with TRBJ2-5; no clear D. The better agreement between TRBJ2-1 and the DNA end casts doubt on the J call. This CDR3 has 12 residues. Germline lookup yields CDR1 LGHDT and CDR2 YNNKEL (reference sequence). This chain's CDR3 is CASRESGNEQFF. CDR3 sequence (DNA): TGTGCCAGCAGGGAAAGTGGCAATGAGCAGTTCTTC.

The sample holds a few counts of this clonotype. V and J are TRBV12-5 and TRBJ1-4; TRBD1 aligns across 7 bases. Germline loops: CDR1 LGHNT, CDR2 FRNRAP. V gave up 6 bases and J gave up 4 bases; unmatched junction bases: 2. This CDR3 has 13 residues. The CDR3 DNA is TGTGCTAGTGGGACAGGGTATAATGAAAAACTGTTTTTT. Translation: CASGTGYNEKLFF.